The 18 T cell receptor beta chains reported below all come from one sample, sequenced in a study of shared clonotypes between healthy human individuals. Assay used: immunoSEQ multiplex PCR; TCRdb lists only in-frame clones, some missing. The sample holds roughly 2.4 million clones, approximately 96% seen once. The sample consisted of naive CD4+ T cells sorted from blood. Subset described: CD45RA+ positively selected. The receptors shown here come from a man between 18 and 29 years old in good health.

The chain combines TRBV7-2 with TRBJ2-1; D is uncertain. Germline V gene sequence: CDR1 SGHTA, CDR2 FQGNSA. This CDR3 has 14 residues. V was clipped by 1 base and J by 1 base, with 5 bases between them. The CDR3 loop is CASSLGPSYNEQFF. The CDR3 coding sequence is TGTGCCAGCAGCTTAGGTCCATCCTACAATGAGCAGTTCTTC.

The chain carries TRBV11-2 and TRBJ1-2; D is possibly TRBD1 (5 bases). CDR3 size: 16 residues. V lost 4 bases and J lost 7, with 22 bases in between. CDR1 is SGHAT and CDR2 is FQNNGV in the germline V gene. Here the CDR3 reads CASSSISGGRGGGYTF. The CDR3 nucleotides read TGTGCCAGCAGCTCCATATCGGGCGGCCGGGGGGGTGGCTACACCTTC.

This clone showed up just once. V usage is TRBV11-2 and J usage is TRBJ1-1, with D hard to call. The CDR3 has 14 residues. V shed 4 bases and J shed 1 base, with 10 bases lying between them. CDR1 is SGHAT, CDR2 FQNNGV, per germline. CDR3 nucleotides: TGTGCCAGCAGCTCGTCACCTGGGAACACTGAAGCTTTCTTT. Amino acid sequence: CASSSSPGNTEAFF.

This clone was seen once. The chain links TRBV5-1 to TRBJ1-1; no reliable D call. From germline, CDR1 is SGHRS and CDR2 YFSETQ. The V end lost 0 bases, the J end lost 1 base, and 7 bases lay between the germline ends. The CDR3 sequence is 14 residues long. The CDR3 loop reads CASSLEAQNTEAFF. In nucleotides, the CDR3 is TGCGCCAGCAGCTTGGAGGCGCAGAACACTGAAGCTTTCTTT.

This clone was observed once. The chain links TRBV5-4 to TRBJ2-3; 7 bases match TRBD2. Looked up from germline, CDR1 is SGHNT and CDR2 is YYREEE (reference sequence). The CDR3 sequence is 17 residues long. V lost 1 base, J lost 3 bases, and 11 bases stayed unmatched. CDR3 region: CASSLSSGTGGTDTQYF. In DNA, the CDR3 is TGTGCCAGCAGCTTGTCCTCCGGGACGGGAGGAACAGATACGCAGTATTTT.

This sequence joins TRBV2 and TRBJ2-2; 8 nucleotides align to TRBD2. Germline CDR1 and CDR2: SNHLY and FYNNEI. This CDR3 is 15 amino acids long. The J segment lost 3 bases and the V segment lost 6 bases, leaving 6 bases of the junction unmatched. The CDR3 loop is CASSLLGGDTGELFF. CDR3 in DNA: TGTGCCAGCAGCCTCCTCGGGGGGGACACCGGGGAGCTGTTTTTT.

The genes are TRBV5-4 and TRBJ1-4; D not resolved. Germline V gene lookup returns CDR1 SGHNT and CDR2 YYREEE (reference sequence). CDR3 length: 11 residues. V lost 7 bases and J lost 7, with 8 bases in between. The CDR3: CASGGGEKLFF. In DNA form, the CDR3 reads TGTGCCAGCGGCGGCGGTGAAAAACTGTTTTTT.

For the CDR3, the DNA is TGTGCCAGCAGTGCCGAGCGGGGGGCGGTAGAGACCCAGTACTTC. Translating it yields CASSAERGAVETQYF. The genes are TRBV2 and TRBJ2-5, with 9 positions matching TRBD2. Per the germline V gene, CDR1 is SNHLY and CDR2 is FYNNEI. This CDR3 contains 15 residues. V lost 4 bases and J lost 4; bases outside the gene matches: 7.

This clone appeared once. The chain recombines TRBV11-2 with TRBJ2-2, with a possible D match to TRBD2 (6 bases). From germline, CDR1 is SGHAT and CDR2 FQNNGV. Trimming left V 0 bases short and J 4 bases short, with 9 bases between. This CDR3 spans 15 amino acids. The CDR3 DNA follows: TGTGCCAGCAGCTTAGAGTGGGGAGGCACCGGGGAGCTGTTTTTT. Translating it yields CASSLEWGGTGELFF.

This clone was counted a single time. The genes are TRBV9 and TRBJ2-5; 8 nucleotides line up with TRBD2. Trimming removed 6 bases from V and 2 bases from J; junction bases left unmatched: 6. The CDR3 is made up of 14 amino acids. Looked up from germline, CDR1 is SGDLS and CDR2 is YYNGEE. The CDR3 DNA follows: TGTGCCAGCAATTCGGGCGGGAGGCAAGAGACCCAGTACTTC. Translated, it gives CASNSGGRQETQYF.

The chain carries TRBV5-1 and TRBJ2-5, with 8 bases aligning to TRBD2. CDR3 length: 13 residues. From germline, CDR1 is SGHRS and CDR2 YFSETQ. V dropped 4 bases and J dropped 5; count of bases not matched to a gene: 4. The CDR3 nucleotides are TGCGCCAGCAGCGGCGGGAGGAGGGAGACCCAGTACTTC. Its protein is CASSGGRRETQYF.

The chain has TRBV2 and TRBJ1-2; unclear D gene. The V gene lost 3 bases and the J gene lost 4 bases, with 6 bases spanning the gap. Germline V CDR1 and CDR2: SNHLY, FYNNEI. This CDR3 is 12 amino acids long. Written as DNA, the CDR3 is TGTGCCAGCAGTGATATTGGCTATGGCTACACCTTC. The encoded protein is CASSDIGYGYTF.

The chain joins TRBV27 to TRBJ1-1; D call uncertain. There are 11 residues in the CDR3. Germline assignment: CDR1 MNHEY and CDR2 SMNVEV (reference sequence). The V end lost 8 bases, the J end lost 10 bases, and 14 bases lay between the germline ends. CDR3 DNA sequence: TGTGCCAGCGTCGGTGGTTTCGGAGCTTTCTTT. Its protein is CASVGGFGAFF.

Comment on this clone: The same CDR3 can be traced to other DNA sequences in this sample. This chain links TRBV10-1 with TRBJ2-3; 8 positions match TRBD1. V lost 6 bases and J lost 3; bases outside the gene matches: 2. Looked up from germline, CDR1 is WNHNN and CDR2 is SYGVQD (reference sequence). CDR3 length equals 13 residues. The CDR3 region is CASSGQGTDTQYF. DNA of the CDR3: TGCGCCAGCAGCGGACAGGGAACAGATACGCAGTATTTT.

The rearrangement links TRBV30 to TRBJ2-5, with 12 bases fitting TRBD1. V shed 1 base and J 6 bases; nucleotides not matched to a gene: 12. The CDR3 totals 17 residues. CDR1 and CDR2 from the germline V gene are GTSNPN and SVGIG (reference sequence). CDR3: CAWSEFSGTGGAKTQYF. The CDR3 region has the DNA TGTGCCTGGAGTGAGTTCTCCGGGACAGGGGGCGCAAAGACCCAGTACTTC.

The chain couples TRBV28 to TRBJ2-7; D is perhaps TRBD2 (6 bases). The germline gives CDR1 MDHEN, CDR2 SYDVKM. Trimming took off 2 bases at V and 1 base at J, with 18 bases between the two ends. This CDR3 contains 17 residues. CDR3 loop: CASSLPGVASSSYEQYF. For the CDR3, the DNA is TGTGCCAGCAGTTTACCGGGAGTTGCGTCCTCATCCTACGAGCAGTACTTC.

This clone came up once. Additional DNA sequences in this sample encode the identical CDR3. The rearrangement links TRBV29-1 to TRBJ1-4, with 7 bases fitting TRBD1. Germline CDR1 and CDR2: SQVTM and ANQGSEA. The CDR3 spans 12 residues. The trim removed 3 bases at V and 8 bases at J, leaving 3 bases unmatched. Here the CDR3 DNA reads TGCAGCGTTGACAGGGGGGGAGAAAAACTGTTTTTT. Residues: CSVDRGGEKLFF.

The chain employs TRBV5-4 and TRBJ2-5, with D unresolved. The CDR3 is 14 residues long. V was shortened by 0 bases and J by 5 bases, with 11 bases between the two germline ends. Germline V CDR1 and CDR2: SGHNT, YYREEE (reference sequence). The CDR3 sequence is CASSLVNVGETQYF. In nucleotides, the CDR3 is TGTGCCAGCAGCTTGGTGAATGTGGGGGAGACCCAGTACTTC.